Listed below are T cell receptor beta chains from one sample, sequenced in a study of molecular identifiers for immune sequencing clone quantification. TCRdb ran MiXCR on the PCR reads and lists one entry per CDR3 protein. The table includes hundreds of thousands of distinct CDR3 sequences, 25% detected once. The sequenced material came from naive CD8+ T cells from blood, with Jurkat cell RNA spiked in. These receptors came from a human donor in good health. Some libraries in this study had Jurkat cell RNA spiked in. The CDR3 runs from the conserved cysteine through the conserved F or W. D genes are given only for firm matches. The size of a clone is reported for some rows only, either as once, few or many, or as a class for expanded clones.

TRBV7-3	.	.	TRBJ1-1	CASSHVGGGTEAFF	TGTGCCAGCAGCCACGTTGGGGGGGGAACTGAAGCTTTCTTT
TRBV7-2	.	few	TRBJ2-5	CASSPQGWAGVQETQYF	TGTGCCAGCAGCCCCCAGGGGTGGGCGGGGGTGCAAGAGACCCAGTACTTC
TRBV6-2/TRBV6-3	TRBD2	many	TRBJ2-2	CASSYSRASGGNTGELFF	TGTGCCAGCAGTTACTCGAGAGCTAGCGGGGGGAACACCGGGGAGCTGTTTTTT
TRBV10-3	TRBD2	few	TRBJ2-1	CAISESPSGSLAYNEQFF	TGTGCCATCAGTGAGTCTCCTAGCGGGTCGCTCGCCTACAATGAGCAGTTCTTC
TRBV28	.	many	TRBJ2-6	CASNDGSSGANVLTF	TGTGCCAGCAACGACGGGAGCTCTGGGGCCAACGTCCTGACTTTC
TRBV19	.	.	TRBJ1-1	CASNAIRLNTEAFF	TGTGCCAGTAACGCCATCAGGTTGAACACTGAAGCTTTCTTT
TRBV11-2	TRBD2	.	TRBJ2-3	CASSGQAGSTDTQYF	TGTGCCAGCAGCGGACAAGCGGGGAGCACAGATACGCAGTATTTT
TRBV19	.	few	TRBJ2-1	CASSTAESDEQFF	TGTGCCAGTAGTACGGCGGAGTCCGATGAGCAGTTCTTC
TRBV20-1	TRBD2	.	TRBJ2-2	CSARAGGAYTGELFF	TGCAGTGCTAGAGCGGGAGGGGCGTACACCGGGGAGCTGTTTTTT
TRBV7-6	TRBD2	.	TRBJ2-3	CASSRGGGGLTDTQYF	TGTGCCAGCAGTAGGGGTGGCGGGGGGCTCACAGATACGCAGTATTTT
TRBV6-6	.	many	TRBJ2-5	CASSNRVGETQYF	TGTGCCAGCAGTAACAGGGTTGGAGAGACCCAGTACTTC
TRBV9	TRBD2	.	TRBJ2-1	CASSVEGGGVNEQFF	TGTGCCAGCAGCGTAGAAGGCGGGGGGGTCAATGAGCAGTTCTTC
TRBV4-1	TRBD2	.	TRBJ2-1	CASSQEGGGRYNEQFF	TGCGCCAGCAGCCAAGAGGGAGGCGGGAGATACAATGAGCAGTTCTTC
TRBV28	.	many	TRBJ1-1	CASSPSGPGEAFF	TGTGCCAGCTCCCCATCCGGGCCCGGGGAAGCTTTCTTT
TRBV7-6	.	many	TRBJ2-5	CASSLEAAPTYQETQYF	TGTGCCAGCAGCTTAGAAGCGGCACCAACATACCAAGAGACCCAGTACTTC
TRBV28	.	many	TRBJ1-1	CASTPPGRRLNTEAFF	TGTGCCAGCACCCCCCCCGGAAGGAGGTTAAACACTGAAGCTTTCTTT
TRBV12-3/TRBV12-4	TRBD1	many	TRBJ2-7	CASSPNRDRVYEQYF	TGTGCCAGCAGTCCTAACCGGGACAGGGTCTACGAGCAGTACTTC
TRBV7-6	.	few	TRBJ2-5	CASSLRVKETQYF	TGTGCCAGCAGCTTGAGGGTAAAAGAGACCCAGTACTTC
TRBV4-1	.	.	TRBJ2-1	CASSPLASEQFF	TGCGCCAGCAGCCCGCTGGCTTCGGAGCAGTTCTTC